These T cell receptor beta chains were read from a single sample in a study of PD-1 blockade in classical Hodgkin lymphoma. The repertoire was sequenced with immunoSEQ multiplex PCR; TCRdb's copy has only in-frame clones and lacks some. The sample contains fewer than 13,000 clones, approximately 90% of which appear only once. The source material was CD8+ T cells from blood. The receptors come from a human donor with classical Hodgkin lymphoma. Both conserved end residues are part of each CDR3. A D gene is named only where the DNA matches it firmly. Not all rows give a size; the values are once, few, many and, for expanded clones, a class.

J gene	clone size	V gene	D gene	CDR3 DNA	CDR3 protein
TRBJ1-2	NA	TRBV29-1	NA	TGCAGCGTTGGGCGAGGACAGTCCTATGGCTACACCTTC	CSVGRGQSYGYTF
TRBJ1-4	NA	TRBV27	NA	TGTGCCAGCAGTTTATTTGCAGGGAAGCGCGAAAAACTGTTTTTT	CASSLFAGKREKLFF
TRBJ2-7	NA	TRBV13	NA	TGTGCCAGCAGCCATAGCTCCTACGAGCAGTACTTC	CASSHSSYEQYF
TRBJ2-6	NA	TRBV4-1	TRBD1	TGCGCCAGCAGCCAAGAGACAGGGACTGGGGCCAACGTCCTGACTTTC	CASSQETGTGANVLTF
TRBJ1-1	NA	TRBV5-1	NA	TGCGCCAGCAGCTTGAATGGGTTAGTGGGAGGGAACACTGAAGCTTTCTTT	CASSLNGLVGGNTEAFF
TRBJ1-1	few	TRBV7-7	NA	TGTGCCAGCAGCTGGGGGTTTGGCACTGAAGCTTTCTTT	CASSWGFGTEAFF
TRBJ1-2	NA	TRBV4-3	NA	TGCGCCAGCAGCCAAGAGGCCAGGGGTTATTATGGCTACACCTTC	CASSQEARGYYGYTF
TRBJ1-1	NA	TRBV5-6	TRBD1	TGTGCCAGCAGCATTGGACAGGGGTTACCTGAAGCTTTCTTT	CASSIGQGLPEAFF
TRBJ2-7	NA	TRBV7-9	NA	TGTGCCAGCAGCTCCCACCGGGACACAATTCCCCCCTACGAGCAGTACTTC	CASSSHRDTIPPYEQYF
TRBJ2-5	NA	TRBV6-6	NA	TGTGCCTCCCGGGACTGGGAGACCCAGTACTTC	CASRDWETQYF
TRBJ2-2	NA	TRBV4-3	NA	TGCGCCAGCACCCCAAGTAGGGACACCGGGGAGCTGTTTTTT	CASTPSRDTGELFF
TRBJ1-4	NA	TRBV5-6	NA	TGTGCCAGCAGCTTGGAGGGGCCGGGTGAAAAACTGTTTTTT	CASSLEGPGEKLFF
TRBJ1-1	large	TRBV9	NA	TGTGCCAGCAGCCCCATAGTTAACACTGAAGCTTTCTTT	CASSPIVNTEAFF
TRBJ1-5	NA	TRBV7-8	NA	TGTGCCAGCAGCCCTAGGGGGACCAATCAGCCCCAGCATTTT	CASSPRGTNQPQHF
TRBJ2-7	few	TRBV5-3	NA	TGTGCCAGAAGCTTGGGTACAGGACTCTCCTACGAGCAGTACTTC	CARSLGTGLSYEQYF
TRBJ2-5	NA	TRBV25-1	NA	TGTGCCAGCAGTATTAGGGGCATAAAGGGACGGCAAGAGACCCAGTACTTC	CASSIRGIKGRQETQYF
TRBJ1-1	few	TRBV30	NA	TGTGCCTGGAGTTCAGGGGCGAACACTGAAGCTTTCTTT	CAWSSGANTEAFF
TRBJ2-3	NA	TRBV9	TRBD1	TGTGCCAGCAGCACTCCGACAGGGGTTGGCACAGATACGCAGTATTTT	CASSTPTGVGTDTQYF
TRBJ2-3	NA	TRBV9	TRBD2	TGTGCCAGCGCGGGGGGGAGCACAGATACGCAGTATTTT	CASAGGSTDTQYF
TRBJ2-7	NA	TRBV28	NA	TGTGCCAGCAGTTTGGAGGCAGGCTCCTTCTCCTACGAGCAGTACTTC	CASSLEAGSFSYEQYF
TRBJ2-7	NA	TRBV14	TRBD2	TGTGCCAGCAGCCAAGATAGCGGCGGGGGGACCTACGAGCAGTACTTC	CASSQDSGGGTYEQYF
TRBJ2-1	NA	TRBV11-2	TRBD2	TGTGCCAGCAGCCTTCTAGCGGGGGGGCTAGATGAGCAGTTCTTC	CASSLLAGGLDEQFF
TRBJ2-5	once	TRBV5-6	NA	TGTGCCAGCAGCTTGGAAGAATACCAAGAGACCCAGTACTTC	CASSLEEYQETQYF
TRBJ1-1	NA	TRBV19	NA	TGTGCCAGTAGTAGAACAGAGATGAACACTGAAGCTTTCTTT	CASSRTEMNTEAFF
TRBJ2-7	NA	TRBV5-6	TRBD2	TGTGCCAGCAGCCCGGGACTAGCGGGGGGTTTCTACGAGCAGTACTTC	CASSPGLAGGFYEQYF
TRBJ2-2	NA	TRBV9	TRBD1	TGTGCCAGCAGCGTAGGTGGAGGACAGGGGGCCTACACCGGGGAGCTGTTTTTT	CASSVGGGQGAYTGELFF
TRBJ1-1	once	TRBV7-6	NA	TGTGCCAGCAGCGAGACCATGGGTAACACTGAAGCTTTCTTT	CASSETMGNTEAFF
TRBJ2-2	few	TRBV29-1	TRBD2	TGCAGCGTTGAGAGATTAGCGGGGAACACCGGGGAGCTGTTTTTT	CSVERLAGNTGELFF
TRBJ2-1	once	TRBV4-3	TRBD2	TGCGCCAGCAGCCAAGAGGGGGCGGGGGGGATCAATGAGCAGTTCTTC	CASSQEGAGGINEQFF
TRBJ2-7	NA	TRBV11-2	NA	TGTGCCAGCAGCTTAGCCTCCGAGCAGTACTTC	CASSLASEQYF
TRBJ2-3	NA	TRBV4-2	TRBD1	TGTGCCAGCAGCATATCTACCTCAGGGGGCGGCACAGATACGCAGTATTTT	CASSISTSGGGTDTQYF
TRBJ1-3	NA	TRBV10-3	NA	TGTGCCATCAAAGTGTACTCTGGAAACACCATATATTTT	CAIKVYSGNTIYF
TRBJ2-3	NA	TRBV4-1	NA	TGCGCCAGCAGCCAAGATCGGGCCGGGGGCACAGATACGCAGTATTTT	CASSQDRAGGTDTQYF
TRBJ1-1	NA	TRBV7-2	NA	TGTGCCAGCACGGCCAGTAACACTGAAGCTTTCTTT	CASTASNTEAFF
TRBJ2-3	NA	TRBV19	TRBD2	TGTGCCAGTAGTCCAGTAATAGCGGGGGGTCGCGGAGATACGCAGTATTTT	CASSPVIAGGRGDTQYF
TRBJ2-2	NA	TRBV4-1	NA	TGCGCCAGCAGCCAGGACACCGGGGAGCTGTTTTTT	CASSQDTGELFF
TRBJ2-7	NA	TRBV27	TRBD1	TGTGCCAGCAGTGCCGGGACAGGGCGGTACGAGCAGTACTTC	CASSAGTGRYEQYF
TRBJ2-1	NA	TRBV9	NA	TGTGCCAGCAGCTCGCTAGAGTCCATCTACAATGAGCAGTTCTTC	CASSSLESIYNEQFF
TRBJ1-2	NA	TRBV28	TRBD1	TGTGCCAGCAGGGACAGGGGCGTCTATGGCTACACCTTC	CASRDRGVYGYTF
TRBJ2-7	NA	TRBV27	TRBD1	TGTGCCAGCAGTTGGGGACAGGGGGCATACGAGCAGTACTTC	CASSWGQGAYEQYF
TRBJ2-7	NA	TRBV9	NA	TGTGCCAGCAGCCCCTCTACTAGCTACGAGCAGTACTTC	CASSPSTSYEQYF
TRBJ2-1	NA	TRBV4-1	TRBD1	TGCGCCAGCAGCCCTCCAGGGGGCCGGGGTTCCTACAATGAGCAGTTCTTC	CASSPPGGRGSYNEQFF
TRBJ2-7	NA	TRBV5-6	NA	TGTGCCAGCAGCTTGTTACCCCAAGAGCTCTCCTACGAGCAGTACTTC	CASSLLPQELSYEQYF
TRBJ2-1	NA	TRBV4-2	TRBD1	TGTGCCAGCAGCCCTATGCTACAGGGGTGGGGTGAGCAGTTCTTC	CASSPMLQGWGEQFF
TRBJ2-7	NA	TRBV4-3	NA	TGCGCCAGCAGCCAATGGCAGGGGAACTACGAGCAGTACTTC	CASSQWQGNYEQYF